What follows are 10 T cell receptor beta chains derived from one specimen sequenced in a study of T-cell reconstitution after alpha-beta-depleted transplantation in children. For TCRbeta, the library was prepared with unique molecular identifiers. In TCRdb, the PCR reads were re-called with MiXCR into one record per CDR3 protein. The data contain a few hundred thousand distinct CDR3 sequences, approximately 20% of them seen just once; the ten biggest clones take up roughly 9.7%. Here the sequenced sample was PBMCs, mostly from graft donor cells, taken 180 days after TCRalphabeta/CD19-depleted stem cell transplant. The receptors were gathered from a male patient under 18 who had a stem cell transplant for acute lymphoblastic leukemia, so the T cells may come from the graft donor.

The gene calls are TRBV18 and TRBJ2-3, with no clear D. The V end lost 0 bases, the J end lost 4 bases, and 8 bases lay between the germline ends. The CDR3 is 14 amino acids. The germline CDR1 and CDR2 sequences are KGHSH and LQKENI. CDR3 nucleotide sequence: TGTGCCAGCTCACCACCTGGGCGGCCAGATACGCAGTATTTT. Protein sequence: CASSPPGRPDTQYF. The whole variable domain, remainder taken from reference TRBV18 and TRBJ2-3, is NAGVMQNPRHLVRRRGQEARLRCSPMKGHSHVYWYRQLPEEGLKFMVYLQKENIIDESGMPKERFSAEFPKEGPSILRIQQVVRGDSAAYFCASSPPGRPDTQYFGPGTRLTVL.

The J gene is TRBJ2-1, the V gene TRBV4-1; D gene unclear. In germline, CDR1 is MGHRA, CDR2 YSYEKL. The V and J ends lost 2 bases and 5 bases respectively, with 19 bases between them. This CDR3 region has 17 residues. The CDR3 spells CASSQRPTASTHNEQFF. In DNA form, the CDR3 reads TGCGCCAGCAGCCAACGCCCTACGGCTTCTACACACAATGAGCAGTTCTTC.

The J gene is TRBJ2-2, the V gene TRBV7-3; 7 bases are a match to TRBD2. The junction had 14 bases not matched to a gene; V was cut back by 4 bases and J by 6 bases. Germline CDR1 and CDR2: SGHTA and FQGTGA. This CDR3 comprises 17 residues. The CDR3 is CASSSLAGGYDAGELFF. The DNA of the CDR3 is TGTGCCAGCAGCTCTTTAGCGGGCGGGTATGATGCCGGGGAGCTGTTTTTT. Full variable domain (rest looked up from reference TRBV7-3 and TRBJ2-2): GAGVSQTPSNKVTEKGKYVELRCDPISGHTALYWYRQSLGQGPEFLIYFQGTGAADDSGLPNDRFFAVRPEGSVSTLKIQRTERGDSAVYLCASSSLAGGYDAGELFFGEGSRLTVL.

The chain has TRBV6-4 and TRBJ2-5; tentative D call: TRBD2 (8 bases). V gave up 4 bases and J gave up 4 bases, with 16 bases separating them. Looked up from germline, CDR1 is MRHNA and CDR2 is SNTAGT. The CDR3 extends over 15 amino acids. The CDR3: CASSAGGGPGETQYF. The CDR3 nucleotides read TGTGCCAGCAGTGCGGGAGGGGGCCCTGGAGAGACCCAGTACTTC.

The chain links TRBV29-1 to TRBJ2-7; 7 bases agree with TRBD2. CDR1 is SQVTM, CDR2 ANQGSEA, per germline. CDR3 length equals 13 residues. Unmatched junction bases numbered 6, after V lost 7 bases and J lost 0 bases. The CDR3 is CSAGGRSSYEQYF. For the CDR3, the DNA is TGCAGCGCGGGGGGAAGGAGCTCCTACGAGCAGTACTTC.

The chain recombines TRBV5-1 with TRBJ1-2; D not resolved. Per the germline V gene, CDR1 is SGHRS and CDR2 is YFSETQ. The V gene lost 4 bases and the J gene lost 3 bases, with 25 bases spanning the gap. The CDR3 has 18 amino acids. The CDR3 DNA reads as TGCGCCAGCAGCGCATATCGACTCCGGGATCCCGGGGACTATGGCTACACCTTC. It translates to CASSAYRLRDPGDYGYTF.

The chain links TRBV6-1 to TRBJ2-7; TRBD1 matches 10 bases. The CDR3 extends over 14 amino acids. V shed 5 bases and J 1 base; nucleotides not matched to a gene: 2. Germline V gene lookup returns CDR1 MNHNS and CDR2 SASEGT. DNA for the CDR3: TGTGCCAGCAGTAAGGACAGGGGGTCCTACGAGCAGTACTTC. Amino acids: CASSKDRGSYEQYF.

This clonotype came up once. The CDR3 DNA is TGTGCCAGCAGCTTTAGCGGGAGTGTCTACGAGCAGTACTTC. Encoded protein: CASSFSGSVYEQYF. This chain joins TRBV13 and TRBJ2-7; 9 bases fit TRBD2. This CDR3 is built from 14 residues. From germline, CDR1 is PRHDT and CDR2 FYEKMQ (reference sequence). V gave up 3 bases and J gave up 3 bases; unmatched junction bases: 3. Supplemented by reference TRBV13 and TRBJ2-7, the full variable domain reads AAGVIQSPRHLIKEKRETATLKCYPIPRHDTVYWYQQGPGQDPQFLISFYEKMQSDKGSIPDRFSAQQFSDYHSELNMSSLELGDSALYFCASSFSGSVYEQYFGPGTRLTVT.

The rearrangement uses TRBV5-6 and TRBJ1-2; 9 bases agree with TRBD1. Germline CDR1 SGHDT, CDR2 YYEEEE. The CDR3 loop spans 14 amino acids. With 5 bases clipped from V and 8 bases from J, the junction kept 10 bases outside the gene matches. CDR3 amino acids: CASRFTGGGRGYTF. CDR3 DNA: TGTGCCAGCAGGTTTACAGGGGGCGGAAGGGGCTACACCTTC.

This clonotype was counted at least ten times. The chain is built from TRBV12-3 or TRBV12-4 and TRBJ2-7, with D possibly called TRBD1 or TRBD2 (5 bases each). The V gene lost 2 bases and the J gene lost 0 bases, with 11 bases spanning the gap. The CDR3 spans 15 residues. The CDR3 DNA follows: TGTGCCAGCAGTTTAACCCCAGGGAGCTCCTACGAGCAGTACTTC. It translates to CASSLTPGSSYEQYF.